The T cell receptor (beta chain) under discussion was sequenced for a study of T cell responses to AZD1222 COVID-19 vaccine. Study at large: The study pooled second doses at about 4 or about 12 weeks.

Remarks on this clone: Its antigen is still unknown.

Whole-study results and caveats: It should be noted that donors were predominantly white British and more often female, and clonal diversity was possibly underestimated. Spike-wide vaccine-associated CD4 TCRs dominated at 160-218 and 743-854. There were repertoire samples only from the period after the peak T cell response.

The CDR3 is 12 amino acids. Germline V lookup: CDR1 LGHDT, CDR2 YNNKEL (reference sequence). The germline V and J ends were trimmed by 4 bases and 4 bases, with 7 bases remaining between them. The repertoire was sequenced with immunoSEQ multiplex PCR; TCRdb's copy has only in-frame clones and lacks some. The table has about 190,000 clones, 80% to 95% seen once. This chain joins TRBV3-1 (or the pseudogene TRBV3-2) and TRBJ1-2, with a tentative D call TRBD1 (6 bases). The sample was peripheral blood, taken on day 0 of AZD1222 vaccination. This clonotype was obtained from an adult in good health. CDR3 sequence reads: CASSRDTYGYTF. In DNA, the CDR3 is TGTGCCAGCAGCCGGGACACCTATGGCTACACCTTC.